A single sample is the source of the 7 T cell receptor beta chains below, sequenced in a study of T cell clonality in common variable immunodeficiency. TCRdb's table, derived via immunoSEQ multiplex PCR, lists solely in-frame clones and lacks some. The data show about 34,000 clones, with none appearing a single time. The material sequenced was peripheral blood mononuclear cells. The source is a person aged 18 to 75 in good health.

This clone showed up just a few times. The CDR3 end lies 3 residues beyond the end of the read and is filled in from the germline J gene. J is TRBJ2-4 and V is TRBV2, with TRBD2 as a possible D gene (6 bases). Trimming took off 1 base at V and 0 bases at J, with 13 bases between the two ends. The CDR3 sequence is 17 residues long. Germline CDR1 is SNHLY and CDR2 is FYNNEI. The sequenced CDR3 bases are TGTGCCAGCAGTGAAGTAAGCCTGCGGGGAGCCAAAAACATT. It is translated as CASSEVSLRGAKNI. The full CDR3 protein is CASSEVSLRGAKNIQYF.

Ten or more counts support this clone. The CDR3 extends 3 residues past the end of the read, so its final part is completed from the germline J gene. The rearrangement links TRBV6-4 to TRBJ2-3; the D gene is possibly TRBD1 (6 bases). The V gene lost 3 bases and the J gene lost 4 bases, with 17 bases spanning the gap. Germline V gene lookup returns CDR1 MRHNA and CDR2 SNTAGT. The CDR3 length is 16 residues. The CDR3 is CASSEGPSTGSDTQYF. The part of the CDR3 DNA that was read is TGTGCCAGCAGTGAGGGGCCTTCAACAGGGTCAGATACG.

Comment on this clone: The sequenced fragment ends 3 residues before the CDR3 boundary, so the rest is inferred from the germline J gene. The V gene is TRBV10-2, the J gene TRBJ2-7; the match to TRBD1 covers 8 bases. The germline V gene has CDR1 WSHSY and CDR2 SAAADI. This CDR3 is 13 amino acids long. The V gene end was trimmed by 7 bases and the J gene end by 4 bases; junction bases not matched to a gene: 6. The CDR3 sequence is CASNDRGPYEQYF. Incomplete CDR3 DNA: TGCGCCAGCAATGACAGGGGACCTTACGAG.

This clone was found many times. The CDR3 is cut off 3 residues early in the read; its end comes from the germline J gene. The J gene is TRBJ2-7, the V gene TRBV28; 10 nucleotides line up with TRBD1. Trimming cost V 4 bases and J 5 bases; bases outside gene matches: 11. Germline V lookup: CDR1 MDHEN, CDR2 SYDVKM. This CDR3 contains 16 residues. The CDR3 DNA, read in part, is TGTGCCAGCAGTTCGCTCCGGGACAGGGGACGTAACGAG. This codes for CASSSLRDRGRNE. The entire CDR3 protein is CASSSLRDRGRNEQYF.

As for this clone: One end of the junction does not line up with germline, which may come from a read error. The observed sequence ends 3 residues before the CDR3 terminus, with the missing tail filled in from the germline J gene. The chain employs TRBV5-3 and TRBJ2-5; TRBD1 agrees at 9 bases. TRBV5-3 is sorted into the ORF group, with uncertain function. The CDR3 has 20 amino acids. The CDR3 DNA, read in part, is TGTGCCGGAAGCTTGTCCCGGGACAGGGAAAGAACACCGCAACAAGAGACC. As protein: CAGSLSRDRERTPQQET. In full, the CDR3 reads CAGSLSRDRERTPQQETQYF.

With respect to this clone: The missing CDR3 end, 3 residues past where the read stops, is filled in from the germline J gene. The V gene is TRBV27, the J gene TRBJ2-7, with D possibly being TRBD1 (7 bases). The CDR3 loop spans 15 amino acids. Germline CDR1 reads MNHEY; CDR2 reads SMNVEV (reference sequence). The V gene lost 5 bases and the J gene lost 2 bases, with 16 bases spanning the gap. CDR3 DNA (partial): TGTGCCAGCAGTCCCCAGGGGGGACTGGCCTACGAG. Residues: CASSPQGGLAYE. The CDR3 reads in full as CASSPQGGLAYEQYF.

This clone was recorded at least ten times. Partial CDR3 DNA: TGTGCCATCAGGGGACAGTCCTTGGGGAATTCACCC. This gives the protein CAIRGQSLGNSP. The CDR3 reads in full as CAIRGQSLGNSPLHF. The chain joins TRBV10-3 to TRBJ1-6; 7 bases agree with TRBD1. The sequenced fragment ends 3 residues before the CDR3 boundary, so the rest is inferred from the germline J gene. This CDR3 has 15 amino acids. V was clipped by 6 bases and J by 7 bases; unmatched bases: 9. Looked up from germline, CDR1 is ENHRY and CDR2 is SYGVKD.